This is a list of T cell receptor beta chains from one sample in a study of blood T cell repertoires in COVID-19. The assay was immunoSEQ multiplex PCR, and TCRdb's table has in-frame clones only and misses some. The data show approximately 260,000 clones, 88% seen once. What was sequenced was peripheral blood. The receptor set was obtained from a woman aged 70-85 years with COVID-19, enrolled during active disease. Both conserved end residues are part of each CDR3. The D gene is left open where the match is weak. Clone size is stated in some rows and not others, as once, few, many or a class when expanded.

TRBJ1-1,-,TRBV11-2,-,TGTGCCAGCAGCTTAGGGCAGGGGAACACTGAAGCTTTCTTT,CASSLGQGNTEAFF
TRBJ2-4,once,TRBV7-2,TRBD1,TGTGCCAGCAGCTTTATTAGTGGACAGGGTAAAAACATTCAGTACTTC,CASSFISGQGKNIQYF
TRBJ2-7,-,TRBV5-1,-,TGCGCCAGCCGACTAACTGGACAGATCTACGAGCAGTACTTC,CASRLTGQIYEQYF
TRBJ2-1,-,TRBV9,-,TGTGCCAGCAGCCCCCGGGTGAGGGATCGACGGTACAATGAGCAGTTCTTC,CASSPRVRDRRYNEQFF
TRBJ1-5,-,TRBV24-1,-,TGTGCCACCAGTGATTTGCTAAGCAATCAGCCCCAGCATTTT,CATSDLLSNQPQHF
TRBJ1-5,once,TRBV15,-,TGTGCCACCAGCAGAGGGACATCGTATAGCAATCAGCCCCAGCATTTT,CATSRGTSYSNQPQHF
TRBJ2-7,-,TRBV11-1,-,TGTGCCAGCAGCGCAGGACAGAACTACGAGCAGTACTTC,CASSAGQNYEQYF
TRBJ1-5,-,TRBV7-9,-,TGTGCCAGCAGCTTATCCACAGGGCTAAGCAATCAGCCCCAGCATTTT,CASSLSTGLSNQPQHF
TRBJ2-1,-,TRBV4-2,-,TGTGCCAGCAGCCAAGAATGGGGCGACACCCCTGGGAATGAGCAGTTCTTC,CASSQEWGDTPGNEQFF
TRBJ2-7,-,TRBV6-5,-,TGTGCCAGCAGTTTAGCCAGGGGAACCTACGAGCAGTACTTC,CASSLARGTYEQYF
TRBJ1-1,-,TRBV24-1,TRBD1,TGTGCCACCAGTGGGACAACAGGGGTCACTGAAGCTTTCTTT,CATSGTTGVTEAFF
TRBJ2-3,-,TRBV11-3,TRBD2,TGTGCCAGCAGCCCTAGCGGGAGGAGCACAGATACGCAGTATTTT,CASSPSGRSTDTQYF
TRBJ1-4,-,TRBV28,-,TGTGCCAGCAGACAACAGGGCGCAACTAATGAAAAACTGTTTTTT,CASRQQGATNEKLFF
TRBJ1-1,-,TRBV19,TRBD1,TGTGCCAGTAATTATAAGGGACAGTCGAACACTGAAGCTTTCTTT,CASNYKGQSNTEAFF
TRBJ2-7,-,TRBV10-3,TRBD1,TGTGCCATCAGTGAGGGACAGGGGCGTAGAGAGCAGTACTTC,CAISEGQGRREQYF
TRBJ2-5,once,TRBV9,TRBD1,TGTGCCAGCAGCACTTACAGGGGTGGGCAAGAGACCCAGTACTTC,CASSTYRGGQETQYF
TRBJ2-7,-,TRBV24-1,-,TGTGCCACCGGGCAGGGGCCCTCCTACGAGCAGTACTTC,CATGQGPSYEQYF
TRBJ2-1,-,TRBV24-1,-,TGTGCCACCAGTGATGTGACTAGGAGGCAAAGTGAGCAGTTCTTC,CATSDVTRRQSEQFF
TRBJ2-4,-,TRBV11-2,TRBD2,TGTGCCAGCAGTTCCACTAGCGGGAGGGTGCTAGCCAAAAACATTCAGTACTTC,CASSSTSGRVLAKNIQYF
TRBJ1-6,-,TRBV3-1/TRBV3-2,-,TGTGCCAGCAGCCAAGGGCAGGGTAATTCACCCCTCCACTTT,CASSQGQGNSPLHF
TRBJ2-7,once,TRBV20-1,-,TGCAGTGCTAGAAAAAATAACGAGCAGTACTTC,CSARKNNEQYF
TRBJ2-7,-,TRBV18,-,TGTGCCAGCTCACCAAGCAGGGGTACCCACGAGCAGTACTTC,CASSPSRGTHEQYF
TRBJ1-1,-,TRBV19,TRBD1,TGTGCCAGTAGTCCAGGGGGACCCCACACTGAAGCTTTCTTT,CASSPGGPHTEAFF
TRBJ1-6,few,TRBV12-5,TRBD1,TGTGCTAGTGGTTTCAGGGACAGTAATTCACCCCTCCACTTT,CASGFRDSNSPLHF
TRBJ2-5,-,TRBV28,-,TGTGCCAGCAGTTTAGCCGGAGGGATGGGAGAGACCCAGTACTTC,CASSLAGGMGETQYF
TRBJ1-3,few,TRBV4-1,-,TGCGCCAGCAGCCAAGCTGGAGGTAACACCATATATTTT,CASSQAGGNTIYF
TRBJ2-1,-,TRBV5-1,-,TGCGCCAGCAGCTTGGAAGGAGCGGCCTCCTACAATGAGCAGTTCTTC,CASSLEGAASYNEQFF
TRBJ1-1,once,TRBV6-2/TRBV6-3,-,TGTGCCAGCAGCCCGAGGGAGTCGACTGAAGCTTTCTTT,CASSPRESTEAFF
TRBJ2-2,-,TRBV7-9,TRBD1,TGTGCCAGCAGCGTACAGGGGGTGGACACCGGGGAGCTGTTTTTT,CASSVQGVDTGELFF
TRBJ2-5,-,TRBV9,TRBD2,TGTGCCAGCAGCTTCAGACTAGCGGGTGGGTTCGGAACCCAGTACTTC,CASSFRLAGGFGTQYF
TRBJ1-5,-,TRBV6-5,TRBD1,TGTGCCAGCAGAGTCAGGGGGGCAAGCAATCAGCCCCAGCATTTT,CASRVRGASNQPQHF
TRBJ1-1,-,TRBV5-1,-,TGCGCCAGCAGTAGCAGGGTAAGCACTGAAGCTTTCTTT,CASSSRVSTEAFF
TRBJ2-7,-,TRBV6-5,TRBD1,TGTGCCAGCAGTTATGACAGGGGACAGGAGTACGAGCAGTACTTC,CASSYDRGQEYEQYF
TRBJ2-4,-,TRBV10-3,TRBD1,TGTGCCATCAGTGAGCAGAATACAGGGGGCAAAAACATTCAGTACTTC,CAISEQNTGGKNIQYF
TRBJ1-5,-,TRBV28,TRBD1,TGTGCCAGCAGTTTTCCGGGACAGCTTAGCAATCAGCCCCAGCATTTT,CASSFPGQLSNQPQHF
TRBJ2-3,few,TRBV20-1,-,TGCAGTGCTAGTACGGAGTTCGATATAGATACGCAGTATTTT,CSASTEFDIDTQYF
TRBJ2-5,-,TRBV2,-,TGTGCCAGCACAAATCGGGAGACCCAGTACTTC,CASTNRETQYF
TRBJ2-5,-,TRBV5-1,TRBD2,TGCGCCAGCATTGGGCTAGCGGGTACAACTGAGACCCAGTACTTC,CASIGLAGTTETQYF
TRBJ2-1,-,TRBV7-2,-,TGTGCCAGCAGCTTCGACAGTTACAATGAGCAGTTCTTC,CASSFDSYNEQFF
TRBJ2-3,-,TRBV6-5,-,TGTGCCAGCAGCGGGGGTCCGAACAGAGATACGCAGTATTTT,CASSGGPNRDTQYF
TRBJ1-2,-,TRBV19,-,TGTGCCAGTAGTCGACAATCAACTAACTATGGCTACACCTTC,CASSRQSTNYGYTF
TRBJ2-3,-,TRBV27,TRBD2,TGTGCCAGCAGTATGGGACTAGCGGGAGAAAGAGATACGCAGTATTTT,CASSMGLAGERDTQYF
TRBJ2-7,-,TRBV29-1,TRBD1,TGCAGCGTCCGTAGACAGGGCGTCTACGAGCAGTACTTC,CSVRRQGVYEQYF
TRBJ1-2,-,TRBV6-5,TRBD1,TGTGCCAGCAGGGGGACAGGGGGCCCCTATGGCTACACCTTC,CASRGTGGPYGYTF
TRBJ2-1,-,TRBV19,TRBD2,TGTGCCAGTAGTATCTCGCTAGCGGGATACAATGAGCAGTTCTTC,CASSISLAGYNEQFF
TRBJ2-3,-,TRBV3-1/TRBV3-2,-,TGTGCCAGCAGCGAGAAGGTGCTTACTAGAACGCAGTATTTT,CASSEKVLTRTQYF